This passage covers 29 T cell receptor beta chains from one sample sequenced in a study of blood T cell repertoires in COVID-19. Method: immunoSEQ multiplex PCR; TCRdb's copy keeps in-frame clones and lacks some. The data contain around 100,000 clones, about 90% of them singletons. Sequenced sample: peripheral blood. The receptors stem from a human donor with acute or convalescent COVID-19. The donor label of this sample is uncertain.

This chain links TRBV3-1 (or the pseudogene TRBV3-2) with TRBJ1-6; 7 bases match TRBD1. Trimming at V came to 2 bases and at J to 7 bases, leaving 2 bases not matched to a gene. Germline CDR1 and CDR2: LGHDT and YNNKEL (reference sequence). The CDR3 is made up of 14 amino acids. The CDR3 protein is CASSQTGENSPLHF. The CDR3 DNA follows: TGTGCCAGCAGCCAAACAGGGGAAAATTCACCCCTCCACTTT.

The chain joins TRBV6-2 or TRBV6-3 to TRBJ1-4; tentative D call: TRBD1 (6 bases). Trimming took 5 bases from V and 0 from J, leaving 13 bases between them. Germline V lookup: CDR1 MNHEY, CDR2 SVGEGT. This CDR3 has 16 amino acids. The CDR3, as DNA: TGTGCCAGCAGTAACCCTGCAGGGGCAACTAATGAAAAACTGTTTTTT. This codes for CASSNPAGATNEKLFF.

There are many counts of this clone. The chain carries TRBV15 and TRBJ1-5; a weak D match, TRBD1 (6 bases). CDR1 and CDR2 (germline): LNHNV, YYDKDF (reference sequence). This CDR3 has 13 residues. The V and J ends lost 3 bases and 5 bases respectively, with 8 bases between them. The CDR3, as DNA: TGTGCCACCAGCAGTCAGGGGTATCAGCCCCAGCATTTT. Protein sequence: CATSSQGYQPQHF.

V gene TRBV5-5 combines with J gene TRBJ1-6; no firm D call. Germline assignment: CDR1 SGHKS and CDR2 YYEKEE (reference sequence). The CDR3 is 13 amino acids. V lost 4 bases to trimming and J lost 8 bases, with 10 bases between them. The CDR3 spells CASSPSDDSPLHF. CDR3 in DNA: TGTGCCAGCAGCCCTAGCGATGATTCACCCCTCCACTTT.

The chain couples TRBV18 to TRBJ1-1; D is unclear. The V gene's germline CDR1 is KGHSH and CDR2 LQKENI. This CDR3 is built from 15 residues. Trimming cost V 0 bases and J 7 bases, with 15 bases left between them. The chain's CDR3 is CASSPPSLASGEAFF. Written as DNA, the CDR3 is TGTGCCAGCTCACCACCGTCGCTGGCGTCGGGTGAAGCTTTCTTT.

CDR3 residues: CASSSGSGNTIYF. For the CDR3, the DNA is TGTGCCAGCAGCTCGGGATCTGGAAACACCATATATTTT. The V gene is TRBV11-3, the J gene TRBJ1-3, with D unclear. Trimming took 4 bases from V and 1 from J, leaving 5 bases between them. The germline CDR1 and CDR2 sequences are SGHNT and YENEEA. The CDR3 length is 13 residues.

A single count supports this clone. The genes are TRBV11-2 and TRBJ1-2, with a possible D match to TRBD1 (6 bases). This CDR3 region has 13 residues. Per germline, CDR1 SGHAT and CDR2 FQNNGV. V shed 3 bases and J shed 6 bases, with 11 bases lying between them. The CDR3 bases are TGTGCCAGCAGCTTCATACAGGGTAATGGCTACACCTTC. It encodes CASSFIQGNGYTF.

V usage is TRBV11-2 and J usage is TRBJ2-3; possibly TRBD1 for D (5 bases). The CDR3 totals 12 residues. Per the germline V gene, CDR1 is SGHAT and CDR2 is FQNNGV. The ends were cut back, 7 bases at V and 2 bases at J, with 7 bases in the middle. The CDR3 reads CASKGLTDTQYF. The CDR3 nucleotides are TGTGCCAGCAAGGGGCTCACAGATACGCAGTATTTT.

The rearrangement joins TRBV2 to TRBJ2-5, with D possibly TRBD2 on 5 matching bases. The CDR3 loop spans 14 amino acids. The germline gives CDR1 SNHLY, CDR2 FYNNEI. Trimming cost V 3 bases and J 7 bases, with 15 bases left between them. The CDR3 region has the DNA TGTGCCAGCAGTGAGCGGACCACCGAGGGGACCCAGTACTTC. It specifies CASSERTTEGTQYF.

V usage is TRBV19 and J usage is TRBJ1-1, with no clear D. Trimming pared 6 bases from V and 1 base from J, leaving 15 bases between. Germline V gene data show CDR1 as LNHDA and CDR2 as SQIVND (reference sequence). The CDR3 spans 15 residues. The CDR3 reads CASSPPGKKNTEAFF. CDR3 nucleotides: TGTGCCAGTAGCCCCCCCGGGAAGAAGAACACTGAAGCTTTCTTT.

V is TRBV29-1 and J is TRBJ2-7, with D unresolved. V dropped 6 bases and J dropped 2 bases, with 8 bases sitting between them. Germline CDR1 SQVTM, CDR2 ANQGSEA. The CDR3 loop spans 11 amino acids. This chain's CDR3 is CSVQLPYEQYF. CDR3 in DNA: TGCAGCGTCCAGTTGCCCTACGAGCAGTACTTC.

The gene calls are TRBV12-5 and TRBJ1-6; D unresolved. Per germline, CDR1 LGHNT and CDR2 FRNRAP. V gave up 5 bases and J gave up 6 bases, with 17 bases separating them. This CDR3 comprises 16 residues. CDR3 residues: CASGLFSGRLNSPLHF. The DNA for the CDR3 is TGTGCTAGTGGTCTCTTCAGCGGACGGCTTAATTCACCCCTCCACTTT.

The CDR3 DNA follows: TGCGCCAGCAGCAAGACAGGCTACGAGCAGTACTTC. Protein sequence: CASSKTGYEQYF. The chain uses TRBV4-1 and TRBJ2-7, with D maybe TRBD1 (6 bases). The CDR3 has 12 amino acids. Germline V gives CDR1 MGHRA, CDR2 YSYEKL. V shed 5 bases and J shed 3 bases, with 8 bases lying between them.

The chain links TRBV10-3 to TRBJ1-2, with TRBD1 matching over 7 bases. J gave up 4 bases and V 3 bases, and 11 bases lay outside the gene matches. CDR1 is ENHRY and CDR2 is SYGVKD in the germline V gene. There are 16 residues in the CDR3. The CDR3 DNA is TGTGCCATCAGTGACCATGTAAAGGGGGCAGGCTATGGCTACACCTTC. This gives the protein CAISDHVKGAGYGYTF.

V and J are TRBV3-1 (or the pseudogene TRBV3-2) and TRBJ2-7; weak D call: TRBD1 (6 bases). The CDR3 is made up of 15 amino acids. CDR1 is LGHDT and CDR2 is YNNKEL in the germline V gene (reference sequence). V lost 6 bases and J 0 bases, leaving 15 bases between the germline ends. In DNA form, the CDR3 reads TGTGCCAGCAGTCCCTGGACAGCGATCTCCTACGAGCAGTACTTC. Translated: CASSPWTAISYEQYF.

The J gene is TRBJ2-7, the V gene TRBV6-5; 7 bases agree with TRBD1. This CDR3 contains 15 residues. Germline trimming cut 4 bases from V and 3 bases from J; bases unmatched to any gene: 9. Germline CDR1 and CDR2: MNHEY and SVGAGI. The CDR3 bases are TGTGCCAGCAGTTTACAGGGGCCCAATTACTACGAGCAGTACTTC. Its translation is CASSLQGPNYYEQYF.

The gene calls are TRBV28 and TRBJ2-5, with D perhaps matching TRBD2 (6 bases). Trimming left V 5 bases short and J 4 bases short, with 11 bases between. Germline V CDR1 and CDR2: MDHEN, SYDVKM. The CDR3 runs to 13 residues. The CDR3 loop is CASSGGAVETQYF. The CDR3 DNA sequence: TGTGCCAGCAGTGGAGGGGCCGTAGAGACCCAGTACTTC.

J is TRBJ1-5 and V is TRBV29-1; possibly TRBD1 for D (6 bases). V dropped 6 bases and J dropped 3 bases, with 12 bases sitting between them. This CDR3 has 13 residues. CDR1 is SQVTM, CDR2 ANQGSEA, per germline. The CDR3 sequence is CSVGAGLNQPQHF. In DNA, the CDR3 is TGCAGCGTGGGGGCAGGCCTCAATCAGCCCCAGCATTTT.

J is TRBJ2-2 and V is TRBV7-9; 7 bases are a match to TRBD1. Germline-derived CDR1 and CDR2 are SEHNR and FQNEAQ (reference sequence). This CDR3 region has 15 residues. Trimming removed 5 bases from V and 7 bases from J; junction bases left unmatched: 10. Here the CDR3 reads CASSPARGGHGELFF. The CDR3 nucleotides read TGTGCCAGCAGCCCCGCCAGAGGGGGCCACGGGGAGCTGTTTTTT. Supplemented by reference TRBV7-9 and TRBJ2-2, the full variable domain reads DTGVSQNPRHKITKRGQNVTFRCDPISEHNRLYWYRQTLGQGPEFLTYFQNEAQLEKSRLLSDRFSAERPKGSFSTLEIQRTEQGDSAMYLCASSPARGGHGELFFGEGSRLTVL.

V usage is TRBV7-9 and J usage is TRBJ1-4, with D maybe TRBD1 (5 bases). CDR3 length: 15 residues. The ends were cut back, 1 base at V and 7 bases at J, with 13 bases in the middle. Germline V lookup: CDR1 SEHNR, CDR2 FQNEAQ (reference sequence). This CDR3 is CASSLGGWGGEKLFF. CDR3 in DNA: TGTGCCAGCAGCTTAGGGGGCTGGGGTGGTGAAAAACTGTTTTTT.

The V and J genes are TRBV4-2 and TRBJ2-2; 8 bases align to TRBD2. This CDR3 is built from 15 residues. Germline CDR1 and CDR2: LGHNA and YNFKEQ. J was trimmed by 7 bases and V by 4 bases; bases with no gene match: 8. This CDR3 is CASSRSGGDGGELFF. The CDR3 nucleotides are TGTGCCAGCAGCCGTTCGGGGGGGGATGGCGGGGAGCTGTTTTTT.

Note on this clone: The junction does not match germline at one end; this may be a read error. The chain carries TRBV3-1 (or the pseudogene TRBV3-2) and TRBJ1-4; D is unresolved. This CDR3 contains 15 residues. The germline gives CDR1 LGHDT, CDR2 YNNKEL (reference sequence). CDR3: CASSQDWRTTEKLFF. The DNA of the CDR3 is TGTGCCAGCAGCCAAGACTGGCGGACTACTGAAAAACTGTTTTTT.

The chain uses TRBV5-1 and TRBJ2-5, with D maybe TRBD1 (6 bases). CDR1 and CDR2 (germline): SGHRS, YFSETQ. The CDR3 sequence is 17 residues long. Trimming took 4 bases from V and 2 from J, leaving 21 bases between them. The CDR3 reads CASSPGGQWGPQETQYF. The CDR3 nucleotides read TGCGCCAGCAGCCCTGGGGGCCAGTGGGGCCCACAAGAGACCCAGTACTTC.

This clone was observed a few times. The chain uses TRBV5-1 and TRBJ1-4; unclear D gene. The CDR3 spans 16 residues. Germline values: CDR1 SGHRS, CDR2 YFSETQ. The ends were cut back, 0 bases at V and 4 bases at J, with 13 bases in the middle. The CDR3 DNA follows: TGCGCCAGCAGCTTGGAATCTCCAGCGCTTAATGAAAAACTGTTTTTT. Amino acids: CASSLESPALNEKLFF.

This rearrangement joins TRBV28 to TRBJ2-3, with 7 nucleotides matching TRBD1. Per germline, CDR1 MDHEN and CDR2 SYDVKM. The CDR3 covers 12 residues. The CDR3 here is CLSRGGPDTQYF. CDR3 nucleotides: TGTCTATCTAGAGGGGGCCCAGATACGCAGTATTTT.

The chain joins TRBV5-4 to TRBJ1-4; 9 bases align to TRBD1. Trimming took 4 bases from V and 3 from J; bases not matched to a gene: 7. The CDR3 is made up of 16 amino acids. Germline CDR1 SGHNT, CDR2 YYREEE (reference sequence). In nucleotides, the CDR3 is TGTGCCAGCAGCGTGGGGACAGGGAGGGCTAATGAAAAACTGTTTTTT. It codes for CASSVGTGRANEKLFF.

The rearrangement joins TRBV11-2 to TRBJ1-1, with unresolved D. This CDR3 is 14 amino acids long. CDR1 and CDR2 from the germline V gene are SGHAT and FQNNGV. V was pared by 3 bases and J by 4 bases, with 12 bases between. CDR3: CASSFVLGVTEAFF. CDR3 DNA sequence: TGTGCCAGCAGCTTCGTCCTCGGGGTCACTGAAGCTTTCTTT.

V gene TRBV5-6 combines with J gene TRBJ1-5; D is unresolved. Germline V gives CDR1 SGHDT, CDR2 YYEEEE. The CDR3 spans 14 residues. Trimming left V 1 base short and J 3 bases short, with 8 bases between. The CDR3: CASSLTEVNQPQHF. CDR3 bases: TGTGCCAGCAGCTTGACTGAGGTCAATCAGCCCCAGCATTTT.

V usage is TRBV3-1 (or the pseudogene TRBV3-2) and J usage is TRBJ2-5; perhaps TRBD1 as D (5 bases). The CDR3 has 14 amino acids. In germline, CDR1 is LGHDT, CDR2 YNNKEL (reference sequence). The V gene lost 5 bases and the J gene lost 1 base, with 11 bases spanning the gap. CDR3 protein: CASSKRQFQETQYF. The CDR3 DNA reads as TGTGCCAGCAGCAAACGACAGTTCCAAGAGACCCAGTACTTC.